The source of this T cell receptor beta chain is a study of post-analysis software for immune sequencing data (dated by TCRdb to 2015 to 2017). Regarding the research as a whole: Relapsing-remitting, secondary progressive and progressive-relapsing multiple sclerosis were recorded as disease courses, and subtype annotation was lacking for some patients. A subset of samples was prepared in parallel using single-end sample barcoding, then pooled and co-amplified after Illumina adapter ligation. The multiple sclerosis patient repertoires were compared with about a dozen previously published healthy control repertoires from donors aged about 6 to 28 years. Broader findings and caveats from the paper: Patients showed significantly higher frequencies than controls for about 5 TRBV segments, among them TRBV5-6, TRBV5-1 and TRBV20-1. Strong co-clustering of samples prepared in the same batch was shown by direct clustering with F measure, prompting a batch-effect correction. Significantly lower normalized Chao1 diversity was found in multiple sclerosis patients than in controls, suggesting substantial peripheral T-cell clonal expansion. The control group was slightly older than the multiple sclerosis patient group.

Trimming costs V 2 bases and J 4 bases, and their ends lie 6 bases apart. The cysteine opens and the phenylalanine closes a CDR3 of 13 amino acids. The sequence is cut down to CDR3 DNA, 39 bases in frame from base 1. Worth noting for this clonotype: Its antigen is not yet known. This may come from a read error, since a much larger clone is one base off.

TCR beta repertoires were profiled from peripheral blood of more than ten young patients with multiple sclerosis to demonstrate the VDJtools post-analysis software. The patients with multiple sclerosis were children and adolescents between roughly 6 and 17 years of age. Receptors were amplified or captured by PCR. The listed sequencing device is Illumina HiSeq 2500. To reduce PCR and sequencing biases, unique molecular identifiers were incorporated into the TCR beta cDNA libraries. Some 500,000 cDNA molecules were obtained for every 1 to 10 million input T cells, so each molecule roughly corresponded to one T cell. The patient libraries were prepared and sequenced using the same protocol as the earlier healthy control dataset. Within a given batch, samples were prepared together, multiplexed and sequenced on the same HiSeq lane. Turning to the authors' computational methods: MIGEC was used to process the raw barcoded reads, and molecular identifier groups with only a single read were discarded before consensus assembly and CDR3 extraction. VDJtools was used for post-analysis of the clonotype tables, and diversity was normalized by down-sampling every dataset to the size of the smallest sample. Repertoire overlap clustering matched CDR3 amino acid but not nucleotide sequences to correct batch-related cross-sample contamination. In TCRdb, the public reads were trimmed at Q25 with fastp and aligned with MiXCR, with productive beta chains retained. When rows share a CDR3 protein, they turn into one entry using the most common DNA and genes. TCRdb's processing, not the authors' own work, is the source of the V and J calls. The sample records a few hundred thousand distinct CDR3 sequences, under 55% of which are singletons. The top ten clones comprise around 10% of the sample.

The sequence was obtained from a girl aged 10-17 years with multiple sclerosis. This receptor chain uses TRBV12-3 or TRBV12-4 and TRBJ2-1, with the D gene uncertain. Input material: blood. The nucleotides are TGTGCCAGCAGTTTACGGCAGTACAATGAGCAGTTCTTC. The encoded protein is CASSLRQYNEQFF.